A selection of T cell receptor beta chains follows, all from one sample in a study of blood T cell repertoires in COVID-19. This table comes from immunoSEQ multiplex PCR, and its TCRdb copy is limited to in-frame clones, with some not included. The repertoire has under 300,000 clones, 80% to 85% of them found once; the top ten carry less than 3%. The specimen sequenced was peripheral blood. All receptors come from a woman aged 60 to 75 with active or convalescent COVID-19. Each CDR3 is given with its conserved first and last residue. The order of the fields is J gene, V gene, clone size, D gene, CDR3 protein, CDR3 DNA. A D gene is named only where the DNA matches it firmly. The size entry is marked missing in some rows and otherwise reads once, few, many or a size class.

j_call: TRBJ2-1
v_call: TRBV21-1
clone_size: -
d_call: -
cdr3_aa: CASSSPGLCNEQFF
cdr3_nt: TGTGCCAGCAGCTCCCCGGGGTTATGTAATGAGCAGTTCTTC

j_call: TRBJ2-3
v_call: TRBV19
clone_size: -
d_call: -
cdr3_aa: CASSIRGGAATDTQYF
cdr3_nt: TGTGCCAGTAGTATTAGAGGGGGGGCCGCAACAGATACGCAGTATTTT

j_call: TRBJ1-2
v_call: TRBV7-3
clone_size: -
d_call: -
cdr3_aa: CASSTTGGSYGYTF
cdr3_nt: TGTGCCAGCAGCACGACAGGAGGAAGCTATGGCTACACCTTC

j_call: TRBJ1-2
v_call: TRBV27
clone_size: -
d_call: -
cdr3_aa: CASSLYTRGGGGYTF
cdr3_nt: TGTGCCAGCAGTTTATATACAAGAGGGGGGGGTGGCTACACCTTC

j_call: TRBJ1-3
v_call: TRBV10-3
clone_size: -
d_call: TRBD1
cdr3_aa: CAISGDRVSGNTIYF
cdr3_nt: TGTGCCATCAGTGGGGACAGGGTCTCTGGAAACACCATATATTTT

j_call: TRBJ1-1
v_call: TRBV7-6
clone_size: few
d_call: -
cdr3_aa: CASSSKNLQGTEAFF
cdr3_nt: TGTGCCAGCAGCTCTAAAAATTTACAGGGCACTGAAGCTTTCTTT

j_call: TRBJ1-5
v_call: TRBV6-6
clone_size: -
d_call: TRBD1
cdr3_aa: CASRGGTGFFNQPQHF
cdr3_nt: TGTGCCAGCAGGGGCGGGACAGGTTTTTTCAATCAGCCCCAGCATTTT

j_call: TRBJ1-4
v_call: TRBV19
clone_size: once
d_call: -
cdr3_aa: CASKTDEKLFF
cdr3_nt: TGTGCCAGTAAGACAGATGAAAAACTGTTTTTT

j_call: TRBJ2-2
v_call: TRBV13
clone_size: -
d_call: TRBD2
cdr3_aa: CASSPPLAGGPGELFF
cdr3_nt: TGTGCCAGCAGCCCCCCTCTAGCGGGGGGGCCCGGGGAGCTGTTTTTT

j_call: TRBJ1-2
v_call: TRBV27
clone_size: few
d_call: TRBD1
cdr3_aa: CASSPGQNYGYTF
cdr3_nt: TGTGCCAGCAGCCCGGGACAGAACTATGGCTACACCTTC

j_call: TRBJ2-2
v_call: TRBV7-3
clone_size: -
d_call: -
cdr3_aa: CASSLRAEELFF
cdr3_nt: TGTGCCAGCAGCTTAAGGGCTGAGGAGCTGTTTTTT

j_call: TRBJ1-2
v_call: TRBV29-1
clone_size: -
d_call: TRBD1
cdr3_aa: CSVIAGGLGGYTF
cdr3_nt: TGCAGCGTTATAGCAGGGGGCCTAGGCGGCTACACCTTC

j_call: TRBJ2-7
v_call: TRBV5-6
clone_size: -
d_call: -
cdr3_aa: CASSSLDSYEQYF
cdr3_nt: TGTGCCAGCAGCTCCCTCGACAGCTACGAGCAGTACTTC

j_call: TRBJ1-5
v_call: TRBV7-8
clone_size: once
d_call: -
cdr3_aa: CASSPKAARDQPQHF
cdr3_nt: TGTGCCAGCAGCCCAAAGGCGGCGAGGGATCAGCCCCAGCATTTT

j_call: TRBJ2-7
v_call: TRBV6-6
clone_size: -
d_call: TRBD1
cdr3_aa: CASSWTGPLSYEQYF
cdr3_nt: TGTGCCAGCAGTTGGACAGGGCCCCTCTCCTACGAGCAGTACTTC

j_call: TRBJ2-7
v_call: TRBV9
clone_size: -
d_call: TRBD1
cdr3_aa: CASSPEDRGPYEQYF
cdr3_nt: TGTGCCAGCAGCCCGGAGGACAGGGGGCCTTACGAGCAGTACTTC

j_call: TRBJ2-1
v_call: TRBV7-2
clone_size: -
d_call: -
cdr3_aa: CASSLQTRPLDEQFF
cdr3_nt: TGTGCCAGCAGCCTACAGACTAGACCTCTGGATGAGCAGTTCTTC

j_call: TRBJ1-3
v_call: TRBV5-6
clone_size: -
d_call: -
cdr3_aa: CASSQGYTGNTIYF
cdr3_nt: TGTGCCAGCAGCCAGGGGTATACGGGAAACACCATATATTTT

j_call: TRBJ2-7
v_call: TRBV4-2
clone_size: -
d_call: TRBD2
cdr3_aa: CASSQDPLAGTYEQYF
cdr3_nt: TGTGCCAGCAGCCAAGACCCACTAGCGGGGACTTACGAGCAGTACTTC

j_call: TRBJ2-2
v_call: TRBV7-3
clone_size: -
d_call: -
cdr3_aa: CASRPRGGANTGELFF
cdr3_nt: TGTGCCAGCAGGCCCCGTGGCGGGGCGAACACCGGGGAGCTGTTTTTT

j_call: TRBJ1-1
v_call: TRBV5-1
clone_size: -
d_call: TRBD1
cdr3_aa: CASSFSTGRENTEAFF
cdr3_nt: TGCGCCAGCAGCTTCTCGACAGGGCGTGAAAACACTGAAGCTTTCTTT

j_call: TRBJ2-1
v_call: TRBV6-2/TRBV6-3
clone_size: -
d_call: -
cdr3_aa: CASSRTYNEQFF
cdr3_nt: TGTGCCAGCAGCCGGACTTACAATGAGCAGTTCTTC

j_call: TRBJ1-6
v_call: TRBV5-5
clone_size: -
d_call: -
cdr3_aa: CASSLEQGLSPLHF
cdr3_nt: TGTGCCAGCAGCTTGGAACAGGGCCTTTCACCCCTCCACTTT

j_call: TRBJ2-7
v_call: TRBV18
clone_size: -
d_call: TRBD1
cdr3_aa: CASSPGQGGDEQYF
cdr3_nt: TGTGCCAGCTCACCCGGACAGGGGGGGGACGAGCAGTACTTC

j_call: TRBJ1-1
v_call: TRBV5-6
clone_size: -
d_call: -
cdr3_aa: CASSLRAGPGTEAFF
cdr3_nt: TGTGCCAGCAGCTTGAGAGCAGGGCCCGGCACTGAAGCTTTCTTT

j_call: TRBJ1-4
v_call: TRBV4-2
clone_size: few
d_call: TRBD1
cdr3_aa: CASSQATGFNEKLFF
cdr3_nt: TGTGCCAGCAGCCAAGCGACAGGGTTTAATGAAAAACTGTTTTTT

j_call: TRBJ2-7
v_call: TRBV3-1/TRBV3-2
clone_size: once
d_call: -
cdr3_aa: CASSRFQGIYEQYF
cdr3_nt: TGTGCCAGCAGCCGATTTCAGGGGATCTACGAGCAGTACTTC

j_call: TRBJ1-1
v_call: TRBV14
clone_size: few
d_call: -
cdr3_aa: CASSDGFRGLTEAFF
cdr3_nt: TGTGCCAGCAGCGACGGATTCAGGGGTCTTACTGAAGCTTTCTTT

j_call: TRBJ2-7
v_call: TRBV5-1
clone_size: -
d_call: -
cdr3_aa: CASSLEPYEQYF
cdr3_nt: TGCGCCAGCAGCTTGGAGCCCTACGAGCAGTACTTC

j_call: TRBJ1-2
v_call: TRBV29-1
clone_size: -
d_call: -
cdr3_aa: CSVDRGADGYTF
cdr3_nt: TGCAGCGTTGATCGGGGGGCCGATGGCTACACCTTC

j_call: TRBJ2-1
v_call: TRBV7-7
clone_size: few
d_call: TRBD2
cdr3_aa: CASSLEASGPYHNEQFF
cdr3_nt: TGTGCTAGCAGCTTAGAAGCTAGCGGGCCCTATCACAATGAGCAGTTCTTC

j_call: TRBJ2-7
v_call: TRBV6-6
clone_size: -
d_call: TRBD1
cdr3_aa: CASSLKGQGGYEQYF
cdr3_nt: TGTGCCAGCAGCCTCAAGGGACAGGGAGGGTACGAGCAGTACTTC

j_call: TRBJ1-2
v_call: TRBV12-3/TRBV12-4
clone_size: -
d_call: -
cdr3_aa: CASTLSGAGGYTF
cdr3_nt: TGTGCCAGCACCCTCAGCGGGGCAGGCGGCTACACCTTC

j_call: TRBJ2-7
v_call: TRBV5-4
clone_size: -
d_call: -
cdr3_aa: CASSLEWGSNEQYF
cdr3_nt: TGTGCCAGCAGCTTGGAATGGGGCAGCAACGAGCAGTACTTC

j_call: TRBJ1-2
v_call: TRBV18
clone_size: -
d_call: -
cdr3_aa: CASSPEGGYGYTF
cdr3_nt: TGTGCCAGCTCACCCGAAGGGGGCTATGGCTACACCTTC

j_call: TRBJ2-2
v_call: TRBV14
clone_size: -
d_call: -
cdr3_aa: CASSQDYFGELFF
cdr3_nt: TGTGCCAGCAGCCAAGACTACTTCGGGGAGCTGTTTTTT

j_call: TRBJ1-3
v_call: TRBV7-6
clone_size: -
d_call: TRBD1
cdr3_aa: CASSSLAPDRFSGNTIYF
cdr3_nt: TGTGCCAGCAGCTCCTTGGCCCCGGACAGGTTCTCTGGAAACACCATATATTTT

j_call: TRBJ1-6
v_call: TRBV19
clone_size: -
d_call: -
cdr3_aa: CASNSAGHLPLNSPLHF
cdr3_nt: TGTGCCAGTAATTCGGCAGGTCACCTCCCCCTCAATTCACCCCTCCACTTT

j_call: TRBJ1-1
v_call: TRBV28
clone_size: -
d_call: TRBD1
cdr3_aa: CASSQQLPGQAEAFF
cdr3_nt: TGTGCCAGCAGCCAACAACTACCGGGACAGGCTGAAGCTTTCTTT

j_call: TRBJ1-5
v_call: TRBV7-9
clone_size: -
d_call: -
cdr3_aa: CASSLDGSNQPQHF
cdr3_nt: TGTGCCAGCAGCTTAGACGGTAGCAATCAGCCCCAGCATTTT

j_call: TRBJ2-2
v_call: TRBV9
clone_size: many
d_call: -
cdr3_aa: CASSVQGGAGELFF
cdr3_nt: TGTGCCAGCAGCGTACAGGGGGGCGCCGGGGAGCTGTTTTTT

j_call: TRBJ1-4
v_call: TRBV5-4
clone_size: -
d_call: -
cdr3_aa: CASSWGAANEKLFF
cdr3_nt: TGTGCCAGCAGCTGGGGAGCTGCTAATGAAAAACTGTTTTTT

j_call: TRBJ1-3
v_call: TRBV19
clone_size: -
d_call: -
cdr3_aa: CASRWTVRSGNTIYF
cdr3_nt: TGTGCCAGTAGATGGACAGTCCGCTCTGGAAACACCATATATTTT

j_call: TRBJ1-1
v_call: TRBV5-1
clone_size: -
d_call: -
cdr3_aa: CASSRGQRETEAFF
cdr3_nt: TGCGCCAGCAGCCGGGGACAAAGAGAGACTGAAGCTTTCTTT

j_call: TRBJ1-6
v_call: TRBV5-4
clone_size: -
d_call: TRBD1
cdr3_aa: CASSWGQGDNSPLHF
cdr3_nt: TGTGCCAGCAGCTGGGGACAGGGAGATAATTCACCCCTCCACTTT

j_call: TRBJ1-2
v_call: TRBV6-1
clone_size: -
d_call: -
cdr3_aa: CASSETPWANYGYTF
cdr3_nt: TGTGCCAGCAGTGAGACCCCCTGGGCAAACTATGGCTACACCTTC

j_call: TRBJ2-3
v_call: TRBV18
clone_size: -
d_call: TRBD2
cdr3_aa: CASSPPLAGGRDTQYF
cdr3_nt: TGTGCCAGCTCCCCGCCCCTAGCGGGGGGGAGGGATACGCAGTATTTT

j_call: TRBJ1-1
v_call: TRBV2
clone_size: -
d_call: -
cdr3_aa: CASSGSWRNTEAFF
cdr3_nt: TGTGCCAGCAGTGGATCGTGGAGGAACACTGAAGCTTTCTTT

j_call: TRBJ1-2
v_call: TRBV12-5
clone_size: few
d_call: -
cdr3_aa: CASGLGAVGYGYTF
cdr3_nt: TGTGCTAGTGGTTTGGGTGCGGTCGGCTATGGCTACACCTTC

j_call: TRBJ1-3
v_call: TRBV14
clone_size: -
d_call: -
cdr3_aa: CASSQDRGGSGNTIYF
cdr3_nt: TGTGCCAGCAGCCAAGATCGAGGCGGATCCGGAAACACCATATATTTT

j_call: TRBJ2-3
v_call: TRBV4-3
clone_size: -
d_call: -
cdr3_aa: CASSLGVTDTQYF
cdr3_nt: TGCGCCAGCAGCCTCGGGGTCACTGATACGCAGTATTTT

j_call: TRBJ1-3
v_call: TRBV15
clone_size: once
d_call: -
cdr3_aa: CATSRGGTLANTIYF
cdr3_nt: TGTGCCACCAGCAGAGGAGGGACTTTAGCGAACACCATATATTTT

j_call: TRBJ2-3
v_call: TRBV7-2
clone_size: -
d_call: TRBD2
cdr3_aa: CASRQVAGVYTDTQYF
cdr3_nt: TGTGCCAGCAGGCAAGTAGCGGGGGTCTACACAGATACGCAGTATTTT

j_call: TRBJ1-5
v_call: TRBV2
clone_size: -
d_call: TRBD1
cdr3_aa: CASSTGTGGLPQHF
cdr3_nt: TGTGCCAGCAGTACCGGGACAGGTGGACTGCCCCAGCATTTT

j_call: TRBJ1-2
v_call: TRBV5-1
clone_size: once
d_call: -
cdr3_aa: CASSLELVSRVGYGYTF
cdr3_nt: TGCGCCAGCAGCTTGGAATTGGTGAGCAGGGTTGGCTATGGCTACACCTTC